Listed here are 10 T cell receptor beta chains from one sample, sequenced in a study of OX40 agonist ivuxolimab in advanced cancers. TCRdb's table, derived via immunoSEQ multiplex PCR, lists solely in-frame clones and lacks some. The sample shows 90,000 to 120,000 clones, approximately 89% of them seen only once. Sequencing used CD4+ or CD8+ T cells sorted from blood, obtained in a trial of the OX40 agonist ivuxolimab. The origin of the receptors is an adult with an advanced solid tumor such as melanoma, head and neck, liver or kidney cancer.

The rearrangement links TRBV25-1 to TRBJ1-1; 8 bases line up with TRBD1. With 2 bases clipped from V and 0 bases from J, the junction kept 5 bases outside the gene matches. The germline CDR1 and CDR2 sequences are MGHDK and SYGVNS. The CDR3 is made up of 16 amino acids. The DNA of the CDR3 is TGTGCCAGCAGTGAAGACAGGGGAAACATGAACACTGAAGCTTTCTTT. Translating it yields CASSEDRGNMNTEAFF. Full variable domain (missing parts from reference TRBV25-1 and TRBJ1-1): EADIYQTPRYLVIGTGKKITLECSQTMGHDKMYWYQQDPGMELHLIHYSYGVNSTEKGDLSSESTVSRIRTEHFPLTLESARPSHTSQYLCASSEDRGNMNTEAFFGQGTRLTVV.

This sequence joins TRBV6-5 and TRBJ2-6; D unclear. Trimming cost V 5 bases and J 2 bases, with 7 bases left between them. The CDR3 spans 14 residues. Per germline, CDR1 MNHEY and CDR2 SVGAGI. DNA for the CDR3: TGTGCCAGCAGTGTCACCCCTGGGGCCAACGTCCTGACTTTC. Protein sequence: CASSVTPGANVLTF.

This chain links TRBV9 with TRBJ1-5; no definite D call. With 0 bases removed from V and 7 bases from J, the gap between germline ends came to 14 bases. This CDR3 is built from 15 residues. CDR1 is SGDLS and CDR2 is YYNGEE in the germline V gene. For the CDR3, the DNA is TGTGCCAGCAGCGTAGGGGCGGGCGCCGGCCAGCCCCAGCATTTT. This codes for CASSVGAGAGQPQHF. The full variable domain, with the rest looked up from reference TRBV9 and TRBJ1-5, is DSGVTQTPKHLITATGQRVTLRCSPRSGDLSVYWYQQSLDQGLQFLIQYYNGEERAKGNILERFSAQQFPDLHSELNLSSLELGDSALYFCASSVGAGAGQPQHFGDGTRLSIL.

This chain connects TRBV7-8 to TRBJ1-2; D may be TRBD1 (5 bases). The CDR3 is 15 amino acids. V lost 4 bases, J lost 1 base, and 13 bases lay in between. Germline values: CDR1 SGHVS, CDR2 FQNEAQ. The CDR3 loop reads CASSSPRDGNYGYTF. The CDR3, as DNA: TGTGCCAGCAGCTCCCCGCGGGACGGTAACTATGGCTACACCTTC.

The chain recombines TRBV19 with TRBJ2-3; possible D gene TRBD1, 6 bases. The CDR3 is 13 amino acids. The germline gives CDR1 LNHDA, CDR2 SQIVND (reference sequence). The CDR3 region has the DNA TGTGTCTCGGTAGGGGGAAACACAGATACGCAGTATTTT. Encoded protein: CVSVGGNTDTQYF. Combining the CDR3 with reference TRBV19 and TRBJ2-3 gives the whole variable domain DGGITQSPKYLFRKEGQNVTLSCEQNLNHDAMYWYRQDPGQGLRLIYYSQIVNDFQKGDIAEGYSVSREKKESFPLTVTSAQKNPTAFYLCVSVGGNTDTQYFGPGTRLTVL.

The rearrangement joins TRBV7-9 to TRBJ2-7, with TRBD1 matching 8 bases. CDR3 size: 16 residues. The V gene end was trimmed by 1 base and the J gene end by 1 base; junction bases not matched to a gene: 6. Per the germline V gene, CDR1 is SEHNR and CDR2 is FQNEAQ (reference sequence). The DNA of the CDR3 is TGTGCCAGCAGCTTAGATGGACAGGGAAGGTCCTACGAGCAGTACTTC. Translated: CASSLDGQGRSYEQYF.

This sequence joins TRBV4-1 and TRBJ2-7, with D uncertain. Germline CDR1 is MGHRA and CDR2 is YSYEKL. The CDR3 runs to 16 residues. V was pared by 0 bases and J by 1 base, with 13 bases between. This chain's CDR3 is CASSQDRQFRSYEQYF. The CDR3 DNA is TGCGCCAGCAGCCAAGATCGCCAGTTTAGGTCCTACGAGCAGTACTTC.

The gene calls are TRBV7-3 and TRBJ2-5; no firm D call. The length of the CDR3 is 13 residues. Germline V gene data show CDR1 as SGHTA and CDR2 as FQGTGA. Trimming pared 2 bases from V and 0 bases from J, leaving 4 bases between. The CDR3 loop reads CASSLAYQETQYF. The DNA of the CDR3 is TGTGCCAGCAGCTTAGCCTACCAAGAGACCCAGTACTTC.

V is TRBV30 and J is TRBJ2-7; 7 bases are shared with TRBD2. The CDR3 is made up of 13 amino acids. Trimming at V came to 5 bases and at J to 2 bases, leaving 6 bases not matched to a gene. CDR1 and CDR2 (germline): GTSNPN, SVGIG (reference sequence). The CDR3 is CAWSGGVPYEQYF. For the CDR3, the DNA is TGTGCCTGGTCGGGAGGCGTTCCCTACGAGCAGTACTTC.

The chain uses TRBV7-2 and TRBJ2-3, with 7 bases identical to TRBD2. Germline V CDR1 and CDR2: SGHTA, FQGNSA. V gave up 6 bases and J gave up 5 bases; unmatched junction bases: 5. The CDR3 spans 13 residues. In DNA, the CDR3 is TGTGCCAGCAGAAGTTCGGGAGGAGATACGCAGTATTTT. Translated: CASRSSGGDTQYF.